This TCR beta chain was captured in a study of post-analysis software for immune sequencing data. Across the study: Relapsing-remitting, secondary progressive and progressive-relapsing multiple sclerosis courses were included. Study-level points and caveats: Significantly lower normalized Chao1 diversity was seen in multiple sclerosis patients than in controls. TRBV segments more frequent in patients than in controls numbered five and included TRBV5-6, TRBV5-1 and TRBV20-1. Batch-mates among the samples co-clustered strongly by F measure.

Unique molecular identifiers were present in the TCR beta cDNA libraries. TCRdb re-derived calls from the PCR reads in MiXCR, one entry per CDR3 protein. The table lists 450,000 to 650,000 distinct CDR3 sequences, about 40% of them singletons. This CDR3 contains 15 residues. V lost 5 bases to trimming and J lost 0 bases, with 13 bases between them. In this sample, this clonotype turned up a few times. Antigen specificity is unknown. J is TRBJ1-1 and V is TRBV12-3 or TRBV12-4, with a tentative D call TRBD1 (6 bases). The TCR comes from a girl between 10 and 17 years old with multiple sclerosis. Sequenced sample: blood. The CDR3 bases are TGTGCCAGCAGTCCCCCGGACAGCATGAACACTGAAGCTTTCTTT. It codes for CASSPPDSMNTEAFF.